This T cell receptor beta chain derives from a study of cytomegalovirus exposure and HLA in healthy donors (dated by TCRdb to the late 2010s). Looking at the study overall: In an earlier analysis of 450 to 750 of the donors, around 290 Gb of sequence data and approximately 100 million unique TCR beta sequences from about 180 million T cells were reported. An early release covering 550 to 650 HLA-typed donors comprised 250 to 350 gigabases of sequencing data and some 79 million unique TCR sequences. Of the roughly 400 genotyped donors, 65% to 90% were placed in the genetic ancestry cluster associated with self-reported Caucasian donors. The study aimed to test whether cataloging public T cell receptors could reveal signatures of past pathogen exposure. The study used immunosequencing to profile the T cell repertoires of more than 650 subjects and linked those repertoires to cytomegalovirus serostatus. Along with the approximately 620-subject first cohort, a separate validation cohort of over 90 different subjects was used. The study combined high-throughput TCR immunosequencing, statistical association of individual TCRs with disease status, and machine learning to predict cytomegalovirus infection status. A later analysis re-analyzed previously published TCR beta repertoires from approximately 700 donors and added high-resolution HLA genotyping to study TCR occurrence patterns. Rather than drawing on any new phenotypic data, the later analysis identified candidate immune exposures from TCR beta sequences and the way those sequences occurred across donors. An earlier analysis of fewer than 700 of the donors applied high-throughput TCR beta sequencing to assess whether each TCR beta V gene segment acted as functional or pseudogenic. Donor age, sex, ethnicity and CMV serostatus were compiled together with the repertoire data. A later genetic analysis used genome-wide SNP genotypes for about 65% of the 666 donors, treating that subset as a discovery cohort. All discovery cohort repertoires had been generated using a single sequencing platform. HLA typing included class I and class II loci at four-digit resolution. The number of typed donors differed by locus: roughly 629-640 for A, B, C, DRB1 and DQB1; 500 to 550 for DQA1; roughly 600 for DPA1; and roughly 470 for DPB1. A few DR-DQ haplotypes were handled as single units for association and clustering because linkage in the cohort was strong. Among around 400 genotyped donors of the cohort, an average of approximately 200,000 unique TCR beta nucleotide sequences was sequenced per donor, of which approximately 19% were non-productive. Overall results and qualifications from the work: The only immune exposure information available for the cohort was CMV serostatus. A further reported finding was that TCR beta sequences accurately predicted the HLA-A and HLA-B alleles for most subjects in the first cohort. The sequencing pipeline was judged likely to have produced a cluster of highly shared sequence variants as a technical artifact. Because HLA typing was unavailable for some donors at each locus, only the typed subset was used in association tests. A later analysis found that TCR association rates varied across HLA loci, with DRB1 alleles showing the most associated TCRs and HLA-C alleles the fewest. Compared with the 666-donor mean, donors in an Asian-associated ancestry cluster had fewer N-insertions in productive TCRs, according to a later genetic analysis. The 87-base-pair reads could not distinguish some IMGT-functional V segments, including TRBV6-2 and TRBV6-3, so those segments were excluded. Linkage disequilibrium might explain the correlated functional status among segregating V segments, but an unknown experimental factor could not be excluded. Strong co-occurrence of HLA alleles, especially DR and DQ, made assigning TCR associations to individual alleles difficult. In a later analysis, most CMV-associated TCR beta chains were found to appear HLA-restricted, with HLA associations seemingly driven largely by CMV exposure. The classifier was reported to diagnose cytomegalovirus status with high specificity and sensitivity in both the original and validation cohorts. This cohort had only TCR beta chains sequenced, and the lack of alpha or paired-chain data limited which features could be detected. A total of some 180 TCR beta chains were listed by the study as associated with cytomegalovirus. A later analysis found that HLA-associated TCR beta chains were more clonally expanded and had lower generation probabilities than equally common non-associated chains. While some public TCRs were present in many individuals, most TCR sequences turned up only very rarely across donors. At a false discovery rate of 0.05, a later analysis linked around 17,000 TCR beta sequences to specific HLA alleles. In an earlier analysis of approximately 590 of the donors, most TCR beta V segments were observed in productive rearrangements about 87% or about 30% of the time, broadly matching IMGT annotations. In a later genetic analysis, a missense DCLRE1C variant was associated with V-gene and J-gene trimming of TCR beta chains, and the association was replicated in an independent cohort. According to a later analysis, parvovirus B19, influenza, CMV and Epstein-Barr virus appeared linked to several top co-occurrence clusters. In vitro tests confirmed that a few of the cytomegalovirus-associated TCR beta chains recognize cytomegalovirus antigens. The authors suggested that the approach could potentially be extended to other disease states and immunological phenotypes. Some 15 rarely observed V segments, including chromosome 9 orphons, were excluded from the earlier analysis of approximately 600 of the donors because counts were too low. Presence/absence analyses assumed roughly uniform sequencing depth across donors, an assumption that may not hold.

As to this clone: No antigen is known for it. The record has no base qualities; no much larger clone is one base away.

In total, just over 650 healthy bone marrow donors made up the cohort. At the time of sampling, every cohort member was nominally healthy, though immune exposures that went unrecorded were likely present. The donor tested CMV seropositive and was one of the 289 seropositive cohort members. A peripheral blood sample was collected from each donor, and TCR beta sequencing was performed on peripheral blood mononuclear cells. The Qiagen DNeasy Blood Extraction Kit was used to extract genomic DNA from the blood cell samples. V is shortened by 4 bases, J by 2 bases, and the region joining them spans 9 bases. The cysteine opens and the phenylalanine closes a CDR3 of 13 amino acids. The read is trimmed to its CDR3 DNA, 39 bases read in frame from base 1. CDR1 and CDR2 are drawn from the germline V gene: SGHDN, FVKESK. Library preparation used the immunoSEQ multiplex PCR assay. The multiplex PCR relied on a mix of 60 forward primers for TCR Vbeta segments and 13 reverse primers for TCR Jbeta segments. The CDR3 region of rearranged TCR beta genes was amplified from genomic DNA by a multiplex PCR assay. The amplified TCR beta libraries were sequenced on the Illumina HiSeq System as 87-base-pair reads. On the authors' methods: A later analysis tallied around 80 million unique TCR beta chains across the 666 repertoires, and around 9.9 million of those chains were shared by two or more donors. Raw reads were error-corrected and collapsed into unique sequences with a nearest-neighbor algorithm that merged closely related sequences to remove PCR and sequencing errors. CDR3 sequences were aligned to IMGT reference sequences to assign V, D and J gene segments. Each retained sequence needed at least a six-nucleotide match to both a V gene segment and a J gene segment. Rearrangements were called productive when the CDR3 lacked stop codons and stayed in frame with V and J; all others were non-productive. Following IMGT convention, CDR3 was defined as the stretch from the second conserved V-encoded cysteine to the conserved J-encoded phenylalanine. The earlier analysis of 587 of the donors excluded sequences that lacked an unambiguous match to a single V gene segment. An earlier analysis of 550 to 650 of the donors classified V segments as functional when productive rearrangements were above 56.7% and as segregating when the standard deviation between donors was above 5%. To diagnose cytomegalovirus status from the catalog of TCR beta chain sequences, a statistical classification framework was built. In a later analysis, V and J genes were assigned by comparing TCR nucleotide sequences against IMGT/GENE-DB human TR gene sequences. Using the TCRdist pipeline, a later analysis assigned CDR3 sequences along with most-parsimonious VDJ recombination scenarios. In a later analysis, each TCR beta chain was defined by its CDR3 amino acid sequence together with its V-gene family, and reads lacking a unique V-gene family were excluded. A later analysis removed 592 highly shared, low-generation-probability nucleotide sequences to deal with suspected cross-contamination and a sequencing artifact. For each public chain, a later analysis derived a clonal expansion index from normalized ranks of inferred template counts within each repertoire. In a later analysis, generation probabilities were computed using a VDJ recombination model fitted to out-of-frame rearrangements, and the results were checked against IGoR. In a later analysis, TCR-TCR, TCR-HLA and TCR-CMV co-occurrence was scored with hypergeometric tests, and a repertoire-size bias correction was applied to TCR pairs. To estimate false discovery rates, a later analysis permuted the HLA or CMV assignments 20 times. In a later analysis, co-occurring TCRs were grouped using DBSCAN, and TCRdist sequence similarity was added for clustering within HLA-allele-positive subsets. Repertoires with fewer than 30,000 or more than 120,000 public chains were left out of co-occurrence clustering, as were about 5 repertoires with anomalous nucleotide sharing. Sourced from immuneACCESS, this table was stored by TCRdb with only in-frame sequences that have V and J called. A share of the clones is absent; for the studies checked, an unresolved V gene accounts for under half, and the remainder has no known explanation. The DNA gave D and trimming, while V, J and clone size come from that table. This sample gives around 96,000 clones in total; under 80% of them show up just once. The top ten clonotypes cover roughly a tenth of the sample.

Sequencing was carried out using PBMCs. The chain joins TRBV14 to TRBJ2-7; the D segment could be TRBD1, given 6 matching bases. This TCR came from a man under 40 in good health and CMV-seropositive. The DNA is as follows: TGTGCCAGCAGCCGAGGACAGACCTACGAGCAGTACTTC. Its coded protein is CASSRGQTYEQYF.